Below are 14 T cell receptor beta chains sequenced from a single sample in a study of blood T cell repertoires in COVID-19. Generated by immunoSEQ multiplex PCR, the TCRdb table keeps only in-frame clones and is missing some. The sample lists about 150,000 clones, 85% to 90% occurring once. Sequenced sample: peripheral blood. Receptors originate from a woman aged 40 to 50 with acute or convalescent COVID-19.

The V call is TRBV30, the J call TRBJ2-7; 8 positions agree with TRBD1. Looked up from germline, CDR1 is GTSNPN and CDR2 is SVGIG (reference sequence). This CDR3 is built from 15 residues. Trimming took 4 bases from V and 3 from J; bases not matched to a gene: 11. CDR3 amino acids: CAWNKGGQDHYEQYF. The CDR3 coding sequence is TGTGCCTGGAATAAAGGGGGACAGGACCACTACGAGCAGTACTTC. Based on the CDR3 plus reference TRBV30 and TRBJ2-7, the full variable domain is SQTIHQWPATLVQPVGSPLSLECTVEGTSNPNLYWYRQAAGRGLQLLFYSVGIGQISSEVPQNLSASRPQDRQFILSSKKLLLSDSGFYLCAWNKGGQDHYEQYFGPGTRLTVT.

The V call is TRBV27, the J call TRBJ2-1; TRBD2 matches at 8 bases. CDR3 length: 16 residues. Trimming removed 6 bases from V and 5 bases from J; junction bases left unmatched: 12. CDR1 is MNHEY, CDR2 SMNVEV, per germline (reference sequence). CDR3 residues: CASREAGLALNNEQFF. CDR3 sequence (DNA): TGTGCCAGCAGAGAGGCCGGACTAGCATTAAACAATGAGCAGTTCTTC.

The chain links TRBV7-3 to TRBJ2-1; no definite D call. Germline-derived CDR1 and CDR2 are SGHTA and FQGTGA. With 5 bases removed from V and 2 bases from J, the gap between germline ends came to 13 bases. This CDR3 has 15 residues. CDR3 residues: CASSPPGVAYNEQFF. The CDR3 region has the DNA TGTGCCAGCAGCCCCCCAGGTGTCGCCTACAATGAGCAGTTCTTC. The full variable domain, its missing parts supplied by reference TRBV7-3 and TRBJ2-1, is GAGVSQTPSNKVTEKGKYVELRCDPISGHTALYWYRQSLGQGPEFLIYFQGTGAADDSGLPNDRFFAVRPEGSVSTLKIQRTERGDSAVYLCASSPPGVAYNEQFFGPGTRLTVL.

The chain joins TRBV5-1 to TRBJ2-4; D not resolved. In germline, CDR1 is SGHRS, CDR2 YFSETQ. V was shortened by 2 bases and J by 4 bases, with 10 bases between the two germline ends. The CDR3 is 14 residues long. The CDR3: CASSLPEQKNIQYF. CDR3 nucleotides: TGCGCCAGCAGCTTACCGGAACAGAAAAACATTCAGTACTTC.

The chain recombines TRBV28 with TRBJ2-4, with a tentative D call TRBD2 (7 bases). Trimming left V 7 bases short and J 8 bases short, with 15 bases between. Germline V gene data show CDR1 as MDHEN and CDR2 as SYDVKM. This CDR3 spans 13 amino acids. The CDR3 bases are TGTGCCAGCATGGGAGGGGGTAAGGACATTCAGTACTTC. It codes for CASMGGGKDIQYF.

This chain links TRBV25-1 with TRBJ1-2; 9 bases are a match to TRBD1. Germline V CDR1 and CDR2: MGHDK, SYGVNS. This CDR3 spans 15 amino acids. The junction had 7 bases not matched to a gene; V was cut back by 4 bases and J by 4 bases. CDR3 sequence (DNA): TGTGCCAGCAGTGCACAGGGGGCGCCCGGCTATGGCTACACCTTC. Its translation is CASSAQGAPGYGYTF.

The V and J genes are TRBV5-6 and TRBJ2-3, with TRBD2 matching over 11 bases. CDR1 SGHDT and CDR2 YYEEEE come from the germline V gene. The CDR3 covers 17 residues. J lost 2 bases, V lost 4 bases, and 9 bases had no gene match. The CDR3 DNA reads TGTGCCAGCAGCCCCTCTCTAGCGGGGGGCTACACAGATACGCAGTATTTT. The encoded protein is CASSPSLAGGYTDTQYF. The entire variable domain, with the rest obtained from reference TRBV5-6 and TRBJ2-3, is as follows: DAGVTQSPTHLIKTRGQQVTLRCSPKSGHDTVSWYQQALGQGPQFIFQYYEEEERQRGNFPDRFSGHQFPNYSSELNVNALLLGDSALYLCASSPSLAGGYTDTQYFGPGTRLTVL.

CDR3 nucleotide sequence: TGTGCCAGCACTCGGGGGTCTGGAAACACCATATATTTT. Amino acid sequence: CASTRGSGNTIYF. The V gene is TRBV13, the J gene TRBJ1-3, with a weak D call TRBD1 (5 bases). Germline V gene lookup returns CDR1 PRHDT and CDR2 FYEKMQ (reference sequence). The CDR3 has 13 amino acids. Trimming took 7 bases from V and 1 from J, leaving 8 bases between them. Together with reference TRBV13 and TRBJ1-3, the CDR3 gives the full variable domain: AAGVIQSPRHLIKEKRETATLKCYPIPRHDTVYWYQQGPGQDPQFLISFYEKMQSDKGSIPDRFSAQQFSDYHSELNMSSLELGDSALYFCASTRGSGNTIYFGEGSWLTVV.

This clone is labeled medium-sized (0.01 to 0.1%). The rearrangement uses TRBV2 and TRBJ2-7; 7 nucleotides line up with TRBD1. The germline gives CDR1 SNHLY, CDR2 FYNNEI. Trimming took 1 base from V and 2 from J; bases not matched to a gene: 5. The CDR3 consists of 15 residues. The CDR3 sequence is CASSEDSGGTYEQYF. The CDR3 nucleotides read TGTGCCAGCAGTGAAGACTCAGGGGGAACCTACGAGCAGTACTTC. Filled out from reference TRBV2 and TRBJ2-7, the complete variable domain reads EPEVTQTPSHQVTQMGQEVILRCVPISNHLYFYWYRQILGQKVEFLVSFYNNEISEKSEIFDDQFSVERPDGSNFTLKIRSTKLEDSAMYFCASSEDSGGTYEQYFGPGTRLTVT.

V is TRBV10-2 and J is TRBJ1-3, with D uncertain. The CDR3 has 17 residues. Germline loops: CDR1 WSHSY, CDR2 SAAADI. With 3 bases removed from V and 5 bases from J, the gap between germline ends came to 20 bases. The CDR3 loop reads CASSDIQAGSSRNTIYF. The CDR3 DNA sequence: TGCGCCAGCAGTGATATACAAGCGGGAAGTAGTAGAAACACCATATATTTT.

The sample holds a few counts of this clone. The chain carries TRBV2 and TRBJ1-1; D gene ambiguous. The germline V and J ends were trimmed by 6 bases and 0 bases, with 14 bases remaining between them. The CDR3 runs to 15 residues. CDR1 is SNHLY and CDR2 is FYNNEI in the germline V gene. The chain's CDR3 is CASRADMTMNTEAFF. CDR3 in DNA: TGTGCCAGCAGAGCTGACATGACCATGAACACTGAAGCTTTCTTT.

CDR3 coding DNA: TGTGCCTGGGAGACAGGAGGTGGCTACACCTTC. This gives the protein CAWETGGGYTF. This rearrangement joins TRBV30 to TRBJ1-2; D may be TRBD1 (6 bases). The germline V and J ends were trimmed by 5 bases and 7 bases, with 11 bases remaining between them. Germline CDR1 reads GTSNPN; CDR2 reads SVGIG (reference sequence). The CDR3 has 11 amino acids.

The chain employs TRBV3-1 (or the pseudogene TRBV3-2) and TRBJ2-1; 10 positions agree with TRBD2. CDR1 LGHDT and CDR2 YNNKEL come from the germline V gene (reference sequence). The CDR3 length is 19 residues. Germline trimming cut 4 bases from V and 5 bases from J; bases unmatched to any gene: 17. The CDR3 sequence: CASSRWSNTGTSANNEQFF. In DNA form, the CDR3 reads TGTGCCAGCAGCCGTTGGTCCAATACCGGGACTAGCGCGAACAATGAGCAGTTCTTC.

This chain joins TRBV24-1 and TRBJ2-3; tentatively, D is TRBD1 (5 bases). The CDR3 has 18 residues. Trimming left V 7 bases short and J 0 bases short, with 22 bases between. Germline V gives CDR1 KGHDR, CDR2 SFDVKD. In DNA form, the CDR3 reads TGTGCCACCAGCGGATTTAGTTCGACAGAAACTAGCACAGATACGCAGTATTTT. Residues: CATSGFSSTETSTDTQYF.